The 30 T cell receptor beta chains listed next were all sequenced from one sample in a study of blood T cell repertoires in COVID-19. This table comes from immunoSEQ multiplex PCR, and its TCRdb copy is limited to in-frame clones, with some not included. The table includes under 350,000 clones, roughly 89% detected once. The sample consisted of peripheral blood. Source of these receptors: a man in his forties or fifties with acute or convalescent COVID-19.

This clone has more than one count but fewer than ten. This chain uses TRBV4-1 with TRBJ1-2, with no clear D. CDR1 and CDR2 (germline): MGHRA, YSYEKL. V shed 1 base and J shed 9 bases, with 15 bases lying between them. The CDR3 runs 14 residues. The CDR3 sequence is CASSQGASMASYTF. The CDR3 region has the DNA TGCGCCAGCAGCCAAGGGGCAAGCATGGCTAGCTACACCTTC.

The chain has TRBV27 and TRBJ1-1; no firm D call. Trimming left V 1 base short and J 2 bases short, with 11 bases between. The CDR3 spans 15 residues. The germline V gene encodes CDR1 MNHEY and CDR2 SMNVEV (reference sequence). The CDR3 DNA is TGTGCCAGCAGTTTATTGGCCAGTTTAAACACTGAAGCTTTCTTT. Its protein is CASSLLASLNTEAFF.

This clone was counted a single time. The chain carries TRBV5-6 and TRBJ2-3; 8 bases are shared with TRBD2. Trimming removed 1 base from V and 5 bases from J; junction bases left unmatched: 6. The CDR3 consists of 15 residues. Germline assignment: CDR1 SGHDT and CDR2 YYEEEE. CDR3 sequence: CASSLFGLAGDTQYF. The CDR3 DNA reads TGTGCCAGCAGCTTGTTTGGGCTAGCGGGAGATACGCAGTATTTT.

The V call is TRBV19, the J call TRBJ1-4, with TRBD1 identical over 9 bases. The CDR3 extends over 14 amino acids. V shed 6 bases and J 8 bases; nucleotides not matched to a gene: 7. Per germline, CDR1 LNHDA and CDR2 SQIVND (reference sequence). CDR3 nucleotide sequence: TGTGCCAGTAGCACAGGGGGCGCGGAGGAAAAACTGTTTTTT. Translating gives CASSTGGAEEKLFF.

This clone was found a few times. This chain joins TRBV18 and TRBJ2-7, with 7 bases fitting TRBD2. The CDR3 runs 15 residues. Germline trimming cut 7 bases from V and 4 bases from J; bases unmatched to any gene: 13. Germline CDR1 and CDR2: KGHSH and LQKENI. The CDR3 here is CASLSAASGPYEQYF. The CDR3 nucleotides read TGTGCCAGCTTGTCCGCGGCTAGCGGACCATACGAGCAGTACTTC.

The chain employs TRBV6-2 or TRBV6-3 and TRBJ2-1, with 8 bases matching TRBD2. CDR3 length: 15 amino acids. Germline CDR1 is MNHEY and CDR2 is SVGEGT. With 4 bases clipped from V and 7 bases from J, the junction kept 9 bases outside the gene matches. For the CDR3, the DNA is TGTGCCAGCAGTTCGGCGGGGGGAATGATAAATGAGCAGTTCTTC. Translated: CASSSAGGMINEQFF.

This sequence joins TRBV7-2 and TRBJ1-1; 7 nucleotides align to TRBD1. J gave up 6 bases and V 2 bases, and 6 bases lay outside the gene matches. Germline V gives CDR1 SGHTA, CDR2 FQGNSA. The CDR3 has 14 amino acids. The CDR3 bases are TGTGCCAGCAGCTTAATGAGGGGACAGTCTGAAGCTTTCTTT. Protein product: CASSLMRGQSEAFF.

V usage is TRBV2 and J usage is TRBJ1-2; D may be TRBD1 (5 bases). Per the germline V gene, CDR1 is SNHLY and CDR2 is FYNNEI. This CDR3 contains 16 residues. Trimming pared 2 bases from V and 5 bases from J, leaving 18 bases between. The DNA for the CDR3 is TGTGCCAGCAGTGAAAGGTTTGCAGGGAAGTCATATGGCTACACCTTC. This translates into CASSERFAGKSYGYTF.

The rearrangement links TRBV20-1 to TRBJ2-7, with 9 bases that match TRBD1. This CDR3 spans 15 amino acids. With V trimmed by 3 bases and J by 3 bases, 9 bases remained unmatched. Germline-derived CDR1 and CDR2 are DFQATT and SNEGSKA (reference sequence). The CDR3 region is CSASSAGTGFYEQYF. The CDR3 DNA reads as TGCAGTGCTAGTTCCGCCGGGACAGGGTTCTACGAGCAGTACTTC.

This clone was seen a single time. CDR3 coding DNA: TGCGCCAGCAGACCAGGGGGACCCAGCACCGGGGAGCTGTTTTTT. Translating gives CASRPGGPSTGELFF. V and J are TRBV5-1 and TRBJ2-2; TRBD1 aligns across 7 bases. J was trimmed by 4 bases and V by 5 bases; bases with no gene match: 8. The CDR3 is 15 residues long. CDR1 and CDR2 (germline): SGHRS, YFSETQ.

The V gene is TRBV5-6, the J gene TRBJ2-1; 11 bases are a match to TRBD1. This CDR3 comprises 16 residues. Germline lookup yields CDR1 SGHDT and CDR2 YYEEEE. V was clipped by 4 bases and J by 10 bases; unmatched bases: 13. The CDR3 DNA is TGTGCCAGCAGCCAATATATTGGACAGGGGGCCGTCGAGCAGTTCTTC. Amino acid sequence: CASSQYIGQGAVEQFF.

As DNA, the CDR3 is TGCGCCAGCAGCCGGGGGGCCGGGAACTCCGATTCACCCCTCCACTTT. It is translated as CASSRGAGNSDSPLHF. V usage is TRBV5-1 and J usage is TRBJ1-6; D is possibly TRBD1 (6 bases). From germline, CDR1 is SGHRS and CDR2 YFSETQ. Trimming stripped 4 bases from V and 8 bases from J, with 19 bases between. The CDR3 loop spans 16 amino acids.

The genes are TRBV10-1 and TRBJ2-1; 10 bases map to TRBD2. This CDR3 spans 15 amino acids. CDR1 and CDR2 (germline): WNHNN, SYGVQD (reference sequence). V trimming: 6 bases; J trimming: 5 bases; junction bases outside the gene matches: 7. The DNA of the CDR3 is TGCGCCAGCAGCCGAACTAGCGGGGTAAACAATGAGCAGTTCTTC. As protein: CASSRTSGVNNEQFF.

There are a few counts of this clone. The chain uses TRBV5-1 and TRBJ1-2; TRBD1 agrees at 8 bases. The V gene's germline CDR1 is SGHRS and CDR2 YFSETQ. The CDR3 is 14 residues long. Losses at the gene ends were 3 bases for V and 3 bases for J; bases not matched to a gene: 4. The CDR3 here is CASSWGGQDYGYTF. In DNA, the CDR3 is TGCGCCAGCAGCTGGGGGGGACAGGACTATGGCTACACCTTC.

V usage is TRBV19 and J usage is TRBJ1-2, with TRBD1 as a possible D gene (6 bases). The germline gives CDR1 LNHDA, CDR2 SQIVND (reference sequence). This CDR3 is built from 12 residues. V lost 5 bases, J lost 6 bases, and 10 bases lay in between. DNA for the CDR3: TGTGCCAGTAGTCGAGGGGGGGATGGCTACACCTTC. The encoded protein is CASSRGGDGYTF.

The chain links TRBV4-1 to TRBJ2-1; perhaps TRBD1 as D (5 bases). Germline V gene data show CDR1 as MGHRA and CDR2 as YSYEKL. V gave up 1 base and J gave up 8 bases, with 15 bases separating them. The length of the CDR3 is 15 residues. DNA of the CDR3: TGCGCCAGCAGCCAAGTGCAGGGTGACTTCTATGAGCAGTTCTTC. Translated, it gives CASSQVQGDFYEQFF.

The CDR3 region has the DNA TGTGCCAGCAGCTCCTACCGGGACACTCACTCCCCAGGACACAAAAACATTCAGTACTTC. Its protein product is CASSSYRDTHSPGHKNIQYF. The chain employs TRBV11-3 and TRBJ2-4; perhaps TRBD1 as D (6 bases). The CDR3 spans 20 residues. Per germline, CDR1 SGHNT and CDR2 YENEEA. Trimming took 4 bases from V and 3 from J, leaving 28 bases between them.

The genes are TRBV21-1 and TRBJ1-4; TRBD1, the table's D call, was not compared with the DNA. TRBV21-1 is listed as a pseudogene. The CDR3 has 14 amino acids. CDR3 sequence: CASSRETGGEKLFF. The CDR3 coding sequence is TGTGCCAGCAGCAGAGAGACAGGGGGAGAAAAACTGTTTTTT.

This sequence joins TRBV24-1 and TRBJ1-5, with 9 positions matching TRBD1. V was pared by 9 bases and J by 3 bases, with 5 bases of the junction left unmatched. The CDR3 extends over 14 amino acids. Germline CDR1 reads KGHDR; CDR2 reads SFDVKD. CDR3 in amino acids: CATAGQGNNQPQHF. In nucleotides, the CDR3 is TGTGCCACCGCAGGACAGGGGAACAATCAGCCCCAGCATTTT.

The chain couples TRBV28 to TRBJ1-2, with TRBD1 matching over 8 bases. After removal of 6 bases from V and 8 bases from J, the junction contained 8 bases not matched to a gene. CDR3 length: 13 amino acids. The germline V gene has CDR1 MDHEN and CDR2 SYDVKM. The CDR3 coding sequence is TGTGCCAGCAGCCCTATACAGGGGGAAGGCTACACCTTC. This gives the protein CASSPIQGEGYTF.

This rearrangement joins TRBV3-1 (or the pseudogene TRBV3-2) to TRBJ2-2; D perhaps matches TRBD2 (6 bases). Per the germline V gene, CDR1 is LGHDT and CDR2 is YNNKEL (reference sequence). There are 13 residues in the CDR3. V lost 4 bases to trimming and J lost 6 bases, with 9 bases between them. CDR3 sequence: CASSPRGSGELFF. In DNA form, the CDR3 reads TGTGCCAGCAGCCCTCGGGGGTCCGGGGAGCTGTTTTTT.

This clone came up once. The rearrangement uses TRBV2 and TRBJ1-1; possible D gene TRBD1, 5 bases. The V gene's germline CDR1 is SNHLY and CDR2 FYNNEI. The germline V and J ends were trimmed by 4 bases and 3 bases, with 12 bases remaining between them. This CDR3 region has 14 residues. The CDR3 loop is CASSVLDTDTEAFF. DNA for the CDR3: TGTGCCAGCAGTGTGTTGGACACCGACACTGAAGCTTTCTTT.

This clone has more than one count but fewer than ten. The chain carries TRBV7-2 and TRBJ2-7, with no clear D. The germline V gene has CDR1 SGHTA and CDR2 FQGNSA. This CDR3 has 13 amino acids. Trimming removed 6 bases at V and 7 bases at J, with 16 bases between. In nucleotides, the CDR3 is TGTGCCAGCAGTTTCGGGTTGTACCGGGAGCAGTACTTC. This sequence encodes CASSFGLYREQYF.

The genes are TRBV12-3 or TRBV12-4 and TRBJ1-1, with unresolved D. The germline V and J ends were trimmed by 1 base and 2 bases, with 5 bases remaining between them. The CDR3 has 13 amino acids. This chain's CDR3 is CASSLVTNTEAFF. The CDR3 nucleotides read TGTGCCAGCAGTTTAGTGACTAACACTGAAGCTTTCTTT.

This rearrangement joins TRBV11-2 to TRBJ1-4; possible D gene TRBD1, 6 bases. There are 14 residues in the CDR3. Germline-derived CDR1 and CDR2 are SGHAT and FQNNGV. Trimming cost V 1 base and J 7 bases, with 10 bases left between them. The CDR3 reads CASSLVTGLEKLFF. In DNA, the CDR3 is TGTGCCAGCAGCTTAGTGACAGGCCTTGAAAAACTGTTTTTT.

V gene TRBV25-1 combines with J gene TRBJ1-2; D perhaps matches TRBD1 (5 bases). The V and J ends lost 1 base and 4 bases respectively, with 19 bases between them. Germline CDR1 reads MGHDK; CDR2 reads SYGVNS. CDR3 length: 17 residues. The chain's CDR3 is CASSESGAGRVSYGYTF. The CDR3 region has the DNA TGTGCCAGCAGTGAATCTGGGGCAGGGAGGGTGTCCTATGGCTACACCTTC.

V gene TRBV2 combines with J gene TRBJ1-2; D is perhaps TRBD1 (6 bases). The ends were cut back, 7 bases at V and 10 bases at J, with 25 bases in the middle. The CDR3 spans 15 residues. Germline values: CDR1 SNHLY, CDR2 FYNNEI. In DNA form, the CDR3 reads TGTGCCAGCACCGAATCTCGGACAGTAGTCGGAAACTACACCTTC. It specifies CASTESRTVVGNYTF.

V is TRBV6-1 and J is TRBJ1-5, with TRBD1 matching 8 bases. The CDR3 sequence is 14 residues long. CDR1 and CDR2 from the germline V gene are MNHNS and SASEGT. Germline trimming cut 0 bases from V and 7 bases from J; bases unmatched to any gene: 2. CDR3 DNA sequence: TGTGCCAGCAGTGAAGCCAGGGGGCGGCAGCCCCAGCATTTT. Translation gives CASSEARGRQPQHF.

This clone showed up just a few times. The chain couples TRBV29-1 to TRBJ2-3; TRBD1 agrees at 8 bases. The J segment lost 13 bases and the V segment lost 6 bases, leaving 6 bases of the junction unmatched. Germline V gene data show CDR1 as SQVTM and CDR2 as ANQGSEA. The CDR3 spans 10 residues. The CDR3 spells CSVGQGGEYF. CDR3 DNA: TGCAGCGTAGGACAGGGTGGGGAGTATTTT.

The CDR3 DNA follows: TGTGCCAGCAGCTTAGAGAACTCAGGGAGGACTGAAGCTTTCTTT. Residues: CASSLENSGRTEAFF. The chain joins TRBV7-2 to TRBJ1-1, with D maybe TRBD1 (5 bases). The CDR3 length is 15 residues. V lost 1 base to trimming and J lost 5 bases, with 14 bases between them. The germline gives CDR1 SGHTA, CDR2 FQGNSA.